The 31 T cell receptor beta chains below were found in one sample sequenced in a study of human T cells and chemical hapten exposure. TCRdb passed the RACE reads through MiXCR, listing each CDR3 protein once. Of over 55,000 distinct CDR3 sequences in the sample, 11% were seen once. Time point meaning: patch test 3, about 24 weeks after DPC sensitization. The treatment denotes: therapeutic diphenylcyclopropenone sensitization with weekly scalp DPC. This specimen consisted of whole blood, obtained in connection with sensitization to the hapten diphenylcyclopropenone (DPC). These receptors were obtained from a woman in her forties or fifties with alopecia areata. Some clones in this sample may be carry-over from other donors' samples.

The chain couples TRBV14 to TRBJ1-1; D is ambiguous. Germline CDR1 is SGHDN and CDR2 is FVKESK. Trimming took 3 bases from V and 4 from J, leaving 9 bases between them. The length of the CDR3 is 13 residues. CDR3 amino acids: CASSHDPSTEAFF. DNA of the CDR3: TGTGCCAGCAGCCACGACCCGAGCACTGAAGCTTTCTTT.

This clonotype was detected a few times. The chain couples TRBV7-2 to TRBJ2-7; D possibly matches TRBD1 or TRBD2 (6 bases each). V was clipped by 6 bases and J by 2 bases, with 14 bases between them. Germline loops: CDR1 SGHTA, CDR2 FQGNSA. This CDR3 has 14 amino acids. Here the CDR3 DNA reads TGTGCCAGCAGTCGAGATGGGGGGCCCTACGAGCAGTACTTC. Translating it yields CASSRDGGPYEQYF.

This clonotype was counted only a few times. V and J are TRBV29-1 and TRBJ2-3; TRBD2 matches 7 bases. Trimming at V came to 6 bases and at J to 0 bases, leaving 6 bases not matched to a gene. In germline, CDR1 is SQVTM, CDR2 ANQGSEA. The CDR3 has 14 amino acids. CDR3 sequence (DNA): TGCAGCGTCGCATCTAGCGGTAGCACAGATACGCAGTATTTT. Residues: CSVASSGSTDTQYF.

The genes are TRBV5-1 and TRBJ2-3; D ambiguous. The CDR3 has 13 residues. CDR1 is SGHRS and CDR2 is YFSETQ in the germline V gene. Between the trimmed V and J ends, which lost 0 bases and 3 bases, there was a span of 5 bases. The CDR3 reads CASSLVPTDTQYF. CDR3 in DNA: TGCGCCAGCAGCTTGGTACCGACAGATACGCAGTATTTT.

This clonotype was detected a few times. The rearrangement joins TRBV4-2 to TRBJ2-3, with TRBD2 as a possible D gene (5 bases). Per the germline V gene, CDR1 is LGHNA and CDR2 is YNFKEQ. CDR3 length: 16 amino acids. Trimming took off 6 bases at V and 5 bases at J, with 21 bases between the two ends. The CDR3 DNA reads as TGTGCCAGCAGGGGAAGGGCTAGCCTGTTCGGAGATACGCAGTATTTT. It translates to CASRGRASLFGDTQYF.

Many counts were recorded for this clonotype. V is TRBV3-1 and J is TRBJ1-2; D unclear. The germline V gene encodes CDR1 LGHDT and CDR2 YNNKEL (reference sequence). CDR3 length: 14 amino acids. V was trimmed by 7 bases and J by 0 bases, leaving 12 bases between them. The CDR3 coding sequence is TGTGCCAGCAAAAGACCCGGAGCTAACTATGGCTACACCTTC. As protein: CASKRPGANYGYTF.

This clonotype came up a few times. The chain couples TRBV28 to TRBJ1-1; D is perhaps TRBD1 (5 bases). With 6 bases removed from V and 4 bases from J, the gap between germline ends came to 21 bases. The CDR3 extends over 16 amino acids. Germline V gene lookup returns CDR1 MDHEN and CDR2 SYDVKM. The CDR3 spells CASRPKRQRRATEAFF. Written as DNA, the CDR3 is TGTGCCAGCAGACCCAAAAGACAGCGAAGGGCCACTGAAGCTTTCTTT.

Ten or more counts support this clonotype. The chain combines TRBV7-9 with TRBJ2-5; D uncertain. With 5 bases removed from V and 7 bases from J, the gap between germline ends came to 8 bases. Germline CDR1 is SEHNR and CDR2 is FQNEAQ (reference sequence). The CDR3 spans 11 residues. This CDR3 is CASSPPGTQYF. The CDR3 region has the DNA TGTGCCAGCAGCCCACCCGGGACCCAGTACTTC. The complete variable domain, with remaining parts taken from reference TRBV7-9 and TRBJ2-5, reads DTGVSQNPRHKITKRGQNVTFRCDPISEHNRLYWYRQTLGQGPEFLTYFQNEAQLEKSRLLSDRFSAERPKGSFSTLEIQRTEQGDSAMYLCASSPPGTQYFGPGTRLLVL.

This clonotype showed up many times. This rearrangement joins TRBV7-9 to TRBJ2-7, with 9 bases aligning to TRBD1. V shed 5 bases and J 4 bases; nucleotides not matched to a gene: 6. The CDR3 totals 14 residues. Germline assignment: CDR1 SEHNR and CDR2 FQNEAQ (reference sequence). Written as DNA, the CDR3 is TGTGCCAGCAGCGGGGCGGACAGGGGATACGAGCAGTACTTC. It yields the protein CASSGADRGYEQYF.

There are many counts of this clonotype. The chain joins TRBV18 to TRBJ1-4; D is undetermined. The CDR3 consists of 15 residues. CDR1 is KGHSH, CDR2 LQKENI, per germline. Trimming pared 2 bases from V and 1 base from J, leaving 8 bases between. CDR3 sequence: CASSPGGKTNEKLFF. The CDR3 nucleotides read TGTGCCAGCTCACCAGGCGGCAAAACTAATGAAAAACTGTTTTTT.

V and J are TRBV6-8 and TRBJ2-6, with no clear D. Trimming stripped 0 bases from V and 5 bases from J, with 11 bases between. Germline V gene lookup returns CDR1 MNHGY and CDR2 SAAAGT. This CDR3 comprises 16 residues. The CDR3 region has the DNA TGTGCCAGCAGTTACTCGCTCTGTCGGAGGGCCAACGTCCTGACTTTC. Amino acid sequence: CASSYSLCRRANVLTF.

This clonotype was recorded many times. This rearrangement joins TRBV9 to TRBJ2-3, with D maybe TRBD2 (5 bases). Trimming cost V 4 bases and J 2 bases, with 17 bases left between them. The CDR3 sequence is 16 residues long. Looked up from germline, CDR1 is SGDLS and CDR2 is YYNGEE. The CDR3 region is CASSTRLGGHTDTQYF. In DNA, the CDR3 is TGTGCCAGCAGCACTCGCCTGGGCGGGCACACAGATACGCAGTATTTT.

This clonotype was seen a few times. The genes are TRBV5-6 and TRBJ2-1, with TRBD1 matching 7 bases. This CDR3 contains 13 residues. In germline, CDR1 is SGHDT, CDR2 YYEEEE. Trimming removed 4 bases from V and 5 bases from J; junction bases left unmatched: 3. CDR3 sequence reads: CASSRDRHNEQFF. CDR3 nucleotide sequence: TGTGCCAGCAGCAGGGACAGACACAATGAGCAGTTCTTC.

The V and J genes are TRBV28 and TRBJ1-1, with D possibly TRBD1 on 6 matching bases. This CDR3 is 14 amino acids long. Germline V gene sequence: CDR1 MDHEN, CDR2 SYDVKM. The V and J ends lost 2 bases and 9 bases respectively, with 16 bases between them. In DNA form, the CDR3 reads TGTGCCAGCAGTTTAACCAGGGGCGGGTCCCAAGCTTTCTTT. Its protein product is CASSLTRGGSQAFF.

This chain links TRBV12-3 or TRBV12-4 with TRBJ2-7; 11 nucleotides align to TRBD1. The CDR3 has 14 residues. Trimming removed 6 bases from V and 5 bases from J; junction bases left unmatched: 6. CDR3 residues: CASSYGQGANEQYF. CDR3 coding DNA: TGTGCCAGCAGCTACGGACAGGGGGCGAACGAGCAGTACTTC.

At least ten counts were recorded for this clonotype. This sequence joins TRBV20-1 and TRBJ1-6; D not certain. The CDR3 loop spans 16 amino acids. V lost 2 bases to trimming and J lost 7 bases, with 18 bases between them. The germline V gene encodes CDR1 DFQATT and CDR2 SNEGSKA (reference sequence). The CDR3 DNA reads TGCAGTGCTAGAACAGCCACCGTCCCCTGGAATTCACCCCTCCACTTT. Its protein is CSARTATVPWNSPLHF.

A few counts support this clonotype. J is TRBJ1-2 and V is TRBV5-1, with D possibly TRBD1 on 6 matching bases. Germline lookup yields CDR1 SGHRS and CDR2 YFSETQ. V lost 4 bases, J lost 4 bases, and 11 bases lay in between. The CDR3 has 13 residues. CDR3 nucleotides: TGCGCCAGCAGCCAACAACAGGGCTATGGCTACACCTTC. Its protein is CASSQQQGYGYTF.

At least ten counts were recorded for this clonotype. V is TRBV3-1 and J is TRBJ2-5; TRBD2 aligns across 14 bases. This CDR3 is 20 amino acids long. The V gene end was trimmed by 1 base and the J gene end by 4 bases; junction bases not matched to a gene: 14. Germline V gene sequence: CDR1 LGHDT, CDR2 YNNKEL (reference sequence). The chain's CDR3 is CASSQGFAGLAGVRGETQYF. Here the CDR3 DNA reads TGTGCCAGCAGCCAAGGATTCGCGGGACTAGCGGGAGTAAGGGGAGAGACCCAGTACTTC.

This clonotype came up a few times. The DNA of the CDR3 is TGTGCCAGCAGCCGAAGCCCTAGCGGAGCCTACAATGAGCAGTTCTTC. This translates into CASSRSPSGAYNEQFF. The chain combines TRBV2 with TRBJ2-1, with 7 bases aligning to TRBD2. CDR1 is SNHLY and CDR2 is FYNNEI in the germline V gene. J lost 2 bases, V lost 6 bases, and 10 bases had no gene match. The CDR3 is 16 amino acids.

This clonotype was seen at least ten times. The chain links TRBV12-3 or TRBV12-4 to TRBJ2-2, with 10 bases fitting TRBD2. V was pared by 6 bases and J by 5 bases, with 0 bases of the junction left unmatched. This CDR3 has 13 amino acids. The CDR3 loop reads CASRGLATGELFF. In DNA form, the CDR3 reads TGTGCCAGCAGGGGACTAGCGACCGGGGAGCTGTTTTTT.

This clonotype has ten or more counts. The V call is TRBV29-1, the J call TRBJ2-5; 10 nucleotides match TRBD1. Trimming cost V 6 bases and J 7 bases; bases outside gene matches: 11. Germline assignment: CDR1 SQVTM and CDR2 ANQGSEA. The CDR3 spans 14 residues. The CDR3 spells CSVGGQGHKGTQYF. CDR3 nucleotide sequence: TGCAGCGTCGGGGGACAGGGGCATAAGGGGACCCAGTACTTC.

This clonotype has ten or more counts. The genes are TRBV7-2 and TRBJ2-7, with D unclear. Trimming took off 5 bases at V and 7 bases at J, with 9 bases between the two ends. There are 11 residues in the CDR3. CDR1 is SGHTA and CDR2 is FQGNSA in the germline V gene. The CDR3, as DNA: TGTGCCAGCAGCCCCCTGAAGGAGCAGTACTTC. Its protein product is CASSPLKEQYF. The whole variable domain, remainder taken from reference TRBV7-2 and TRBJ2-7, is GAGVSQSPSNKVTEKGKDVELRCDPISGHTALYWYRQSLGQGLEFLIYFQGNSAPDKSGLPSDRFSAERTGGSVSTLTIQRTQQEDSAVYLCASSPLKEQYFGPGTRLTVT.

The V gene is TRBV14, the J gene TRBJ2-5, with D uncertain. V shed 8 bases and J shed 2 bases, with 3 bases lying between them. The germline gives CDR1 SGHDN, CDR2 FVKESK. The length of the CDR3 is 10 residues. The CDR3 loop reads CASGQETQYF. The DNA for the CDR3 is TGTGCCAGCGGTCAAGAGACCCAGTACTTC. The whole variable domain, filled in from reference TRBV14 and TRBJ2-5, reads EAGVTQFPSHSVIEKGQTVTLRCDPISGHDNLYWYRRVMGKEIKFLLHFVKESKQDESGMPNNRFLAERTGGTYSTLKVQPAELEDSGVYFCASGQETQYFGPGTRLLVL.

This clonotype was picked up a small number of times. The chain employs TRBV20-1 and TRBJ2-5; 12 bases are a match to TRBD2. The CDR3 spans 13 residues. From germline, CDR1 is DFQATT and CDR2 SNEGSKA (reference sequence). The V gene end was trimmed by 4 bases and the J gene end by 5 bases; junction bases not matched to a gene: 2. The CDR3 is CSATSGGAETQYF. CDR3 nucleotides: TGCAGTGCTACTAGCGGGGGGGCGGAGACCCAGTACTTC.

This clonotype has ten or more counts. V is TRBV29-1 and J is TRBJ2-1; D possibly corresponds to TRBD1 (5 bases). Germline values: CDR1 SQVTM, CDR2 ANQGSEA. This CDR3 spans 10 amino acids. DNA of the CDR3: TGCAGTGGGCAGGGCAATGAGCAGTTCTTC. Amino acids: CSGQGNEQFF.

This clonotype was recorded a few times. The rearrangement links TRBV28 to TRBJ2-3; 8 bases fit TRBD2. This CDR3 region has 17 residues. J lost 2 bases, V lost 6 bases, and 13 bases had no gene match. Germline-derived CDR1 and CDR2 are MDHEN and SYDVKM. CDR3 region: CASSLTKLADNTDTQYF. CDR3 sequence (DNA): TGTGCCAGCAGCTTGACCAAACTAGCGGATAACACAGATACGCAGTATTTT.

The sample holds many counts of this clonotype. The chain couples TRBV7-9 to TRBJ1-4; no clear D. Germline lookup yields CDR1 SEHNR and CDR2 FQNEAQ (reference sequence). The V end was cut by 6 bases, the J end by 7 bases, with 9 bases between. There are 12 residues in the CDR3. The DNA of the CDR3 is TGTGCCAGCAGGGGAGACCCTGAAAAACTGTTTTTT. Translated: CASRGDPEKLFF.

This clonotype was seen a handful of times. V gene TRBV29-1 combines with J gene TRBJ1-1; 9 positions agree with TRBD1. V shed 6 bases and J 5 bases; nucleotides not matched to a gene: 4. CDR1 is SQVTM and CDR2 is ANQGSEA in the germline V gene. The CDR3 sequence is 12 residues long. The CDR3 DNA sequence: TGCAGCGTCGGACAGGGGAAAACTGAAGCTTTCTTT. Its protein product is CSVGQGKTEAFF.

The chain employs TRBV28 and TRBJ2-7; no clear D. This CDR3 contains 14 residues. The germline CDR1 and CDR2 sequences are MDHEN and SYDVKM. V lost 3 bases, J lost 2 bases, and 11 bases lay in between. The CDR3 is CASSFAAAAYEQYF. Here the CDR3 DNA reads TGTGCCAGCAGTTTTGCGGCGGCAGCCTACGAGCAGTACTTC.

Of note for this clonotype: A much more abundant neighbour one base away suggests this may be a read error. The chain couples TRBV3-1 to TRBJ2-7; D remains ambiguous. Germline V CDR1 and CDR2: LGHDT, YNNKEL (reference sequence). The ends were cut back, 1 base at V and 5 bases at J, with 6 bases in the middle. The CDR3 runs 12 residues. CDR3 bases: TGTGCCAGCAGCCAAGTAACAAACGAGCAGTACTTC. Its translation is CASSQVTNEQYF.

This rearrangement joins TRBV2 to TRBJ2-7; TRBD2 matches at 9 bases. Germline-derived CDR1 and CDR2 are SNHLY and FYNNEI. Trimming removed 2 bases from V and 2 bases from J; junction bases left unmatched: 10. The CDR3 consists of 17 residues. The CDR3 DNA reads as TGTGCCAGCAGTGAAAGTGGGCTAGCGGGACCCCCCTACGAGCAGTACTTC. Translating gives CASSESGLAGPPYEQYF.